This entry lists 12 T cell receptor beta chains sequenced from one sample in a study of T cells in Graves' hyperthyroidism and ophthalmopathy. Researchers took RNA transcripts and amplified the TCR beta CDR3 regions from them. Initially, a first-round RT-PCR of the TCR CDR3 employed the HTBI primer set. MiXCR was run by TCRdb on the multiplex PCR reads, yielding one entry per CDR3 protein. The sample consists of almost 600,000 distinct CDR3 sequences, more than 11% of them appearing once. Sequenced sample: blood. These TCRs come from a woman aged 25 to 39 with Graves' hyperthyroidism that later progressed to Graves' ophthalmopathy.

This clonotype showed up many times. The chain links TRBV28 to TRBJ2-7, with D unresolved. The germline V gene encodes CDR1 MDHEN and CDR2 SYDVKM. The CDR3 has 14 amino acids. Trimming shortened V by 7 bases and J by 3 bases, and 16 bases separated the two germline ends. The CDR3 protein is CASKLNPLGYEQYF. In DNA, the CDR3 is TGTGCCAGCAAGTTAAACCCCCTTGGCTACGAGCAGTACTTC.

In its sample, this clonotype was seen many times. CDR3 loop: CASSEGDGGYEQYF. CDR3 DNA: TGTGCCAGCAGCGAGGGGGACGGGGGGTACGAGCAGTACTTC. The chain combines TRBV25-1 with TRBJ2-7, with D possibly being TRBD2 (7 bases). The V and J ends lost 6 bases and 4 bases respectively, with 16 bases between them. Per the germline V gene, CDR1 is MGHDK and CDR2 is SYGVNS. CDR3 length: 14 residues.

This clonotype occurred a few times. This sequence joins TRBV24-1 and TRBJ1-4; 10 nucleotides match TRBD1. There are 15 residues in the CDR3. Per the germline V gene, CDR1 is KGHDR and CDR2 is SFDVKD. V shed 2 bases, J shed 8 bases, and the junction held 4 bases outside the gene matches. The CDR3 loop reads CATSDSGTGEEKLFF. DNA of the CDR3: TGTGCCACCAGTGATTCCGGGACAGGGGAAGAAAAACTGTTTTTT.

The rearrangement uses TRBV13 and TRBJ2-7; D gene ambiguous. CDR1 PRHDT and CDR2 FYEKMQ come from the germline V gene (reference sequence). Trimming stripped 1 base from V and 5 bases from J, with 6 bases between. The CDR3 totals 12 residues. DNA for the CDR3: TGTGCCAGCAGCTTAGTTGTCCACGAGCAGTACTTC. Residues: CASSLVVHEQYF. The complete variable domain, with remaining parts taken from reference TRBV13 and TRBJ2-7, reads AAGVIQSPRHLIKEKRETATLKCYPIPRHDTVYWYQQGPGQDPQFLISFYEKMQSDKGSIPDRFSAQQFSDYHSELNMSSLELGDSALYFCASSLVVHEQYFGPGTRLTVT.

This clonotype showed up many times. The J gene is TRBJ2-4, the V gene TRBV11-2, with D tentatively TRBD2 (6 bases). In germline, CDR1 is SGHAT, CDR2 FQNNGV. The CDR3 is made up of 14 amino acids. Deletions cut 5 bases from V and 7 bases from J, with 15 bases between. CDR3 residues: CASSAPGTSNIQYF. The CDR3 DNA follows: TGTGCCAGCAGCGCGCCCGGGACTTCTAACATTCAGTACTTC. Combining the CDR3 with reference TRBV11-2 and TRBJ2-4 gives the whole variable domain EAGVAQSPRYKIIEKRQSVAFWCNPISGHATLYWYQQILGQGPKLLIQFQNNGVVDDSQLPKDRFSAERLKGVDSTLKIQPAKLEDSAVYLCASSAPGTSNIQYFGAGTRLSVL.

This clonotype was seen many times. The chain has TRBV7-8 and TRBJ2-7; 11 bases fit TRBD1. The V segment lost 3 bases and the J segment 2 bases; nucleotides outside the gene matches: 6. This CDR3 is built from 16 residues. CDR1 is SGHVS and CDR2 is FQNEAQ in the germline V gene. The CDR3 loop reads CASSFPPGQGAYEQYF. The DNA for the CDR3 is TGTGCCAGCAGCTTCCCTCCGGGACAGGGGGCCTACGAGCAGTACTTC.

This clonotype came up a few times. The V call is TRBV6-4, the J call TRBJ2-2; 8 bases agree with TRBD1. Per the germline V gene, CDR1 is MRHNA and CDR2 is SNTAGT. V was clipped by 6 bases and J by 4 bases; unmatched bases: 7. The CDR3 runs to 15 residues. This chain's CDR3 is CASRSTGDGTGELFF. The CDR3 DNA reads TGTGCCAGCAGATCGACAGGGGATGGCACCGGGGAGCTGTTTTTT.

The sample holds many counts of this clonotype. The chain employs TRBV18 and TRBJ2-5; tentatively, D is TRBD1 or TRBD2 (6 bases each). The CDR3 has 14 amino acids. Germline V gene data show CDR1 as KGHSH and CDR2 as LQKENI. V dropped 6 bases and J dropped 2 bases, with 13 bases sitting between them. The CDR3 DNA reads TGTGCCAGCTCTCCCCGGGGGCAGCAAGAGACCCAGTACTTC. Translation gives CASSPRGQQETQYF.

Comments on this clonotype: A single base separates this from a much larger clone, so it may be a read error. V gene TRBV19 combines with J gene TRBJ2-4; TRBD1 or TRBD2 may be the D gene (5 bases each). Germline loops: CDR1 LNHDA, CDR2 SQIVND (reference sequence). The ends were cut back, 5 bases at V and 0 bases at J, with 23 bases in the middle. This CDR3 is built from 19 residues. The CDR3 coding sequence is TGTGCCAGTAGTCTTACCTACTCCGGGGCAGGCTTAGCCAAAAACATTCAGTACTTC. This gives the protein CASSLTYSGAGLAKNIQYF.

The chain recombines TRBV5-1 with TRBJ1-6; 7 bases are shared with TRBD1. The CDR3 runs 15 residues. Unmatched junction bases numbered 6, after V lost 4 bases and J lost 5 bases. Germline CDR1 is SGHRS and CDR2 is YFSETQ. The chain's CDR3 is CASSVSGGNNSPLHF. The CDR3 DNA reads TGCGCCAGCAGCGTATCAGGGGGGAATAATTCACCCCTCCACTTT.

The table lists this clonotype with a few counts. A read error may be the cause here, since a much bigger clone is one base away. The V and J genes are TRBV29-1 and TRBJ1-2; TRBD1 aligns across 11 bases. The CDR3 sequence is 14 residues long. Germline CDR1 reads SQVTM; CDR2 reads ANQGSEA. The CDR3 coding sequence is TGCAGCGTCCTCCCCCGGACAGGGGGCTATGGCCACACCTTC. It is translated as CSVLPRTGGYGHTF.

This clonotype was counted at least ten times. This chain links TRBV4-2 with TRBJ2-7; 10 bases are shared with TRBD2. The CDR3 is 15 amino acids. Germline V CDR1 and CDR2: LGHNA, YNFKEQ. Trimming cost V 0 bases and J 5 bases; bases outside gene matches: 4. The CDR3 is CASSQEASGRDEQYF. CDR3 nucleotide sequence: TGTGCCAGCAGCCAAGAGGCTAGCGGGAGAGACGAGCAGTACTTC.